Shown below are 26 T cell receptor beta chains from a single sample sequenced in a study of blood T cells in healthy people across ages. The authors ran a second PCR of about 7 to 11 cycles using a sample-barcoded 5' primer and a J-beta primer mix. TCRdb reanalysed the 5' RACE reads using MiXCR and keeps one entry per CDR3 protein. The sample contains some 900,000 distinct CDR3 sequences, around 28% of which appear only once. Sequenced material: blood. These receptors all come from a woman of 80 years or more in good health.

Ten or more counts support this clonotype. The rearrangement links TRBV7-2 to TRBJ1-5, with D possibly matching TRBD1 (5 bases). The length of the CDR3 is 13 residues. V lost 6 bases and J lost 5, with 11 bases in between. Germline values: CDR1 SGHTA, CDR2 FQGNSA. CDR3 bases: TGTGCCAGCAGACCAGACAGTTATCAGCCCCAGCATTTT. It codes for CASRPDSYQPQHF.

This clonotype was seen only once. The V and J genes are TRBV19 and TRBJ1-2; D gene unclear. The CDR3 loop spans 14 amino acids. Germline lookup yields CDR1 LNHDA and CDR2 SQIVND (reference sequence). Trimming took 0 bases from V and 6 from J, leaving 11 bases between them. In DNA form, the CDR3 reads TGTGCCAGTAGTATAGACGGGAGAGGTAATGGCTACACCTTC. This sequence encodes CASSIDGRGNGYTF.

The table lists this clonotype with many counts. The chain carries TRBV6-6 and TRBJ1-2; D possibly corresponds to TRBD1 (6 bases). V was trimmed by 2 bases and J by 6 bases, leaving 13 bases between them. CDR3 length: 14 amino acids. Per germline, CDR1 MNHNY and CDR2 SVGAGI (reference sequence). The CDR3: CASSYPGGLDGYTF. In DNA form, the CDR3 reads TGTGCCAGCAGTTACCCGGGGGGGCTGGATGGCTACACCTTC.

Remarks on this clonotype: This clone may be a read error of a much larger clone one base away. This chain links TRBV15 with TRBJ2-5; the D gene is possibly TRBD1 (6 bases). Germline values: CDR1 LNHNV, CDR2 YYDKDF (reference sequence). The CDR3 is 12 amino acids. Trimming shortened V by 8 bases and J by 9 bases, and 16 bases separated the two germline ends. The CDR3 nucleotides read TGTGCCACCCAGGGACACTTGGAGGCCCAGTACTTC. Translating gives CATQGHLEAQYF.

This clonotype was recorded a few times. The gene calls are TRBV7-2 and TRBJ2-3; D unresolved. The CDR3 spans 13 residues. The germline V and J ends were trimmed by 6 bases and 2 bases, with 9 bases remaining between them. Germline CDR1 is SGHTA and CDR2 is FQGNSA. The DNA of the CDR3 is TGTGCCAGCAGGGGATTCCTCACAGATACGCAGTATTTT. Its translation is CASRGFLTDTQYF.

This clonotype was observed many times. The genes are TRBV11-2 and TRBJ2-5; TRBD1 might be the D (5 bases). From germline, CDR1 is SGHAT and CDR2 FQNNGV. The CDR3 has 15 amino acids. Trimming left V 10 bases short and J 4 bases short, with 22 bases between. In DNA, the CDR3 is TGTGCCACTAAGGGGCAGGGTACCCTCTTAGAGACCCAGTACTTC. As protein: CATKGQGTLLETQYF.

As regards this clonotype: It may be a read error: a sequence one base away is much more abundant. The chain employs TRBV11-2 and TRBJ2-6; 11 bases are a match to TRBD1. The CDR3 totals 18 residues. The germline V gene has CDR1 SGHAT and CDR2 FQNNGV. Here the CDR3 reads CASSLVGQGASEANVLTF. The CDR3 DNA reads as TGTGCCAGCAGCTTAGTAGGACAGGGGGCGTCTGAGGCCAACGTCCTGACTTTC.

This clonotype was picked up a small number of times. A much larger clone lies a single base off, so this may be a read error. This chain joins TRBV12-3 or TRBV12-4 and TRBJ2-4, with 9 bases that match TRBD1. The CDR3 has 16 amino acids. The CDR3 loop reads CASSPGQGIAKNIQDF. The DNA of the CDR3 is TGTGCCAGCAGTCCCGGACAGGGGATAGCCAAAAACATTCAGGACTTC.

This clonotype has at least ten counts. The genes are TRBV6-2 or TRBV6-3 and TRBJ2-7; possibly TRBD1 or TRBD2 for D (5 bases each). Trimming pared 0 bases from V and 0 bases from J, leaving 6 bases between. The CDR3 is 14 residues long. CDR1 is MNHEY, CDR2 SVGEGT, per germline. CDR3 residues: CASSYSRGSYEQYF. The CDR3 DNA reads TGTGCCAGCAGTTACTCGAGGGGCTCCTACGAGCAGTACTTC.

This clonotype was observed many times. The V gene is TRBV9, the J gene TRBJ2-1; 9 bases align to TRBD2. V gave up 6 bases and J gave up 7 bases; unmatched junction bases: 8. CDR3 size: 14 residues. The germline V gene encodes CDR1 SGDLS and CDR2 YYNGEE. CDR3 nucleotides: TGTGCCAGCAACTCCCCGACTAGCGGAAATGAGCAGTTCTTC. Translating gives CASNSPTSGNEQFF. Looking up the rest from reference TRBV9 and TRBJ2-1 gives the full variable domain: DSGVTQTPKHLITATGQRVTLRCSPRSGDLSVYWYQQSLDQGLQFLIQYYNGEERAKGNILERFSAQQFPDLHSELNLSSLELGDSALYFCASNSPTSGNEQFFGPGTRLTVL.

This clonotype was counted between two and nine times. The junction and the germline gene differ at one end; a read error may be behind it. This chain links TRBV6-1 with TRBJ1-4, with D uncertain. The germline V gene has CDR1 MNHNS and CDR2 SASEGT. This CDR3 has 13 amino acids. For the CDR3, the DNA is TGTGCCAGCGAGCCTGCAACTAATGAAAAACGGTTTTTT. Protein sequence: CASEPATNEKRFF.

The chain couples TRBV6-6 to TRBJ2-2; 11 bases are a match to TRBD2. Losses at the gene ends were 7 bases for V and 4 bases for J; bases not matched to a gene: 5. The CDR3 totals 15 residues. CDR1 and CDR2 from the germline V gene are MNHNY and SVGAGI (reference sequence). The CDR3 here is CASTPTSGGTGELFF. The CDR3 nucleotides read TGTGCCAGCACCCCAACTAGCGGGGGCACCGGGGAGCTGTTTTTT.

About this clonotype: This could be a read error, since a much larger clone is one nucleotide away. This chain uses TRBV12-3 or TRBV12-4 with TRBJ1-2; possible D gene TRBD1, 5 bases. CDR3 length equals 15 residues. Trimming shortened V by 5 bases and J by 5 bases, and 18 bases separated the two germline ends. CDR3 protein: CASSLRMGGDYGYTF. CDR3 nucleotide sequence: TGTGCCAGCAGTCTTAGGATGGGGGGGGATTATGGCTACACCTTC.

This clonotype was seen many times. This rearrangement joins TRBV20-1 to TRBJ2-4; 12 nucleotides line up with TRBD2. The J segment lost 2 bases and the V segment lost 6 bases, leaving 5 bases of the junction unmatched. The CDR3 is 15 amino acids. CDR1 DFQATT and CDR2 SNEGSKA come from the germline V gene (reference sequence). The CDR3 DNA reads TGCAGTGCCCGGACTAGCGGGGTTACCAAAAACATTCAGTACTTC. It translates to CSARTSGVTKNIQYF.

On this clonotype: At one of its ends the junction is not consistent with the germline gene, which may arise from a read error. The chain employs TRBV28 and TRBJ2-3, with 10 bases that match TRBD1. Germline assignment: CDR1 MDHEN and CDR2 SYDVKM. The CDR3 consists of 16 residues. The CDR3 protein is CASSSYSGQGSDTRYF. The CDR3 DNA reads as TGTGCCAGCAGTTCCTATTCGGGACAGGGGTCAGATACGCGGTATTTT.

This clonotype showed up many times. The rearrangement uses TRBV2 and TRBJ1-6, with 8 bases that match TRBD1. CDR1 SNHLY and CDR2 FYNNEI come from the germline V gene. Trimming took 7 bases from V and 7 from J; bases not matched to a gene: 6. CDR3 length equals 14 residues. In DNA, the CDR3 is TGTGCCAGCATTCGGGACAGGTCAAATTCACCCCTCCACTTT. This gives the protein CASIRDRSNSPLHF.

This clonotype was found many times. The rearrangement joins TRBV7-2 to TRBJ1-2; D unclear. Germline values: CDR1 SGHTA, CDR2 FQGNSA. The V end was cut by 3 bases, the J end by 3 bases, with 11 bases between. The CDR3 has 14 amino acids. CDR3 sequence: CASSLDGPDYGYTF. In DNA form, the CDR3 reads TGTGCCAGCAGCTTGGATGGTCCCGACTATGGCTACACCTTC.

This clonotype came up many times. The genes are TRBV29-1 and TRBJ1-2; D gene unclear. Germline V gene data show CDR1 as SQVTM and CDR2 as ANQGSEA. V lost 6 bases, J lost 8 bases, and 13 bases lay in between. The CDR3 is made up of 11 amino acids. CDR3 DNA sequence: TGCAGCGTGCAACGACTGGGGGGCTACACCTTC. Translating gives CSVQRLGGYTF.

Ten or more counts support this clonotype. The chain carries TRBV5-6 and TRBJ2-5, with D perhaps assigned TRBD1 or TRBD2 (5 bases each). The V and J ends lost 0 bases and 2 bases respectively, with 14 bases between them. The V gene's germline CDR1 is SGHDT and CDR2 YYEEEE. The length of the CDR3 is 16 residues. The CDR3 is CASSLAWDVGQETQYF. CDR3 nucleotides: TGTGCCAGCAGCTTGGCCTGGGACGTGGGACAAGAGACCCAGTACTTC.

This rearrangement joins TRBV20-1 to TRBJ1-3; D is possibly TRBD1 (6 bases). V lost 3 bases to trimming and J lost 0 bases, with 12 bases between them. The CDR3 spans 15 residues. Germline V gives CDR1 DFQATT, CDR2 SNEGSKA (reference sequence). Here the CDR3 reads CSASVSGASGNTIYF. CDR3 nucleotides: TGCAGTGCTAGTGTGTCAGGGGCCTCTGGAAACACCATATATTTT.

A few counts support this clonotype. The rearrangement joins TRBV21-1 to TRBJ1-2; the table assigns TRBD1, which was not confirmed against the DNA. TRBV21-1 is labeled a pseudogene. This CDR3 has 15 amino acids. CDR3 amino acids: CASSKAGQGTYGYTF. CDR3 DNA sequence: TGTGCCAGCAGCAAAGCGGGACAGGGAACCTATGGCTACACCTTC.

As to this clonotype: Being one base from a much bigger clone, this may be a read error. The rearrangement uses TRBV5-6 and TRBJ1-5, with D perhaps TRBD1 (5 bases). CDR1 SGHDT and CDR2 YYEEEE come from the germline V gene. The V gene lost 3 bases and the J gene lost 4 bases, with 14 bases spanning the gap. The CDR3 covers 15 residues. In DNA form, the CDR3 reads TGTGCCAGCAGCTGGAGAGGGGCGGCTAATCAGCCCCAGCATTTT. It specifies CASSWRGAANQPQHF.

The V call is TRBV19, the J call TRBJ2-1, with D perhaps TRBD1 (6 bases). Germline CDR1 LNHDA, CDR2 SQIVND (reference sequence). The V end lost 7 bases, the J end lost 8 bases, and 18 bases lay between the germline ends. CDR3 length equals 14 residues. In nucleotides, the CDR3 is TGTGCCAGTAATGGGGCAGGGGCGATGTATGAGCAGTTCTTC. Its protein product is CASNGAGAMYEQFF.

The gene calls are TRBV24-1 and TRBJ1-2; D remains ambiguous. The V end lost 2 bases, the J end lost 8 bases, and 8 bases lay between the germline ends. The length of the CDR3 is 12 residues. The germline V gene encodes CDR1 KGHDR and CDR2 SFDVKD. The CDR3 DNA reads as TGTGCCACCAGTGATTCTGTCTTCGGCTACACCTTC. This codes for CATSDSVFGYTF.

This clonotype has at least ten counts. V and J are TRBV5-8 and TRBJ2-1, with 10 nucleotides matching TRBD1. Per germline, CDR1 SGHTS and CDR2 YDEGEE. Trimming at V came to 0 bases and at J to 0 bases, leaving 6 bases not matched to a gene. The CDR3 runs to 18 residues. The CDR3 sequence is CASSLVTGGGFSYNEQFF. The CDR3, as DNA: TGTGCCAGCAGCTTGGTGACAGGGGGCGGGTTCTCCTACAATGAGCAGTTCTTC. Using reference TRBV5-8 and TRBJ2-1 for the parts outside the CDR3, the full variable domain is EAGVTQSPTHLIKTRGQQATLRCSPISGHTSVYWYQQALGLGLQFLLWYDEGEERNRGNFPPRFSGRQFPNYSSELNVNALELEDSALYLCASSLVTGGGFSYNEQFFGPGTRLTVL.

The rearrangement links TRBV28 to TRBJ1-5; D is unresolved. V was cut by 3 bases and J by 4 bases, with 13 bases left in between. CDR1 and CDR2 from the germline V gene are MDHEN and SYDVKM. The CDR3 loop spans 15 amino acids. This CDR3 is CASSFGAGRNQPQHF. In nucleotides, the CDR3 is TGTGCCAGCAGTTTCGGTGCAGGAAGAAATCAGCCCCAGCATTTT.